This passage covers 22 T cell receptor beta chains from one sample sequenced in a study of shared clonotypes between healthy human individuals. TCRdb keeps only in-frame clones here, not all; method: immunoSEQ multiplex PCR. The sample records approximately 2.4 million clones, more than 90% being singletons. Input material: naive CD4+ T cells sorted from blood. Subset here: CD45RA+ positively selected. All receptors derive from a man between 18 and 29 years old in good health.

V and J are TRBV4-1 and TRBJ1-2; D gene unclear. The germline gives CDR1 MGHRA, CDR2 YSYEKL. The length of the CDR3 is 14 residues. V shed 0 bases and J shed 6 bases, with 11 bases lying between them. The CDR3 region is CASSQDPAGDGYTF. The CDR3, as DNA: TGCGCCAGCAGCCAAGATCCGGCAGGTGATGGCTACACCTTC.

This rearrangement joins TRBV10-3 to TRBJ1-1; no clear D. Germline V gene lookup returns CDR1 ENHRY and CDR2 SYGVKD. CDR3 length: 11 residues. Trimming took 3 bases from V and 11 from J, leaving 10 bases between them. This CDR3 is CAISELGLAFF. The CDR3 nucleotides read TGTGCCATCAGTGAATTAGGATTGGCTTTCTTT.

This sequence joins TRBV5-4 and TRBJ2-1; possibly TRBD2 for D (5 bases). This CDR3 is 14 amino acids long. V dropped 4 bases and J dropped 2 bases, with 10 bases sitting between them. Germline V gene sequence: CDR1 SGHNT, CDR2 YYREEE (reference sequence). CDR3 residues: CASSKSGTYNEQFF. As DNA, the CDR3 is TGTGCCAGCAGCAAAAGCGGAACCTACAATGAGCAGTTCTTC.

This chain connects TRBV29-1 to TRBJ2-1; weak D call: TRBD2 (5 bases). The V and J ends lost 8 bases and 9 bases respectively, with 14 bases between them. CDR3 length: 11 residues. Germline loops: CDR1 SQVTM, CDR2 ANQGSEA. As DNA, the CDR3 is TGCAGCCGATCAAACGGAGGTGAGCAGTTCTTC. Its translation is CSRSNGGEQFF.

The CDR3, as DNA: TGTGCCAGCAGTTTAAAGACTGGGACAGGGAATGAGCAGTTCTTC. Translation: CASSLKTGTGNEQFF. The gene calls are TRBV27 and TRBJ2-1, with 9 bases aligning to TRBD1. The V segment lost 2 bases and the J segment 7 bases; nucleotides outside the gene matches: 6. CDR3 length: 15 residues. Germline V gene sequence: CDR1 MNHEY, CDR2 SMNVEV (reference sequence).

Written as DNA, the CDR3 is TGCGCCAGCAGCGACCAGGGGACCCTGGGCGGGGAGCTGTTTTTT. Translating it yields CASSDQGTLGGELFF. The chain combines TRBV5-1 with TRBJ2-2, with D perhaps matching TRBD1 (6 bases). The V gene lost 4 bases and the J gene lost 7 bases, with 17 bases spanning the gap. This CDR3 has 15 amino acids. Germline CDR1 is SGHRS and CDR2 is YFSETQ. Variable domain in full (rest from reference TRBV5-1 and TRBJ2-2): KAGVTQTPRYLIKTRGQQVTLSCSPISGHRSVSWYQQTPGQGLQFLFEYFSETQRNKGNFPGRFSGRQFSNSRSEMNVSTLELGDSALYLCASSDQGTLGGELFFGEGSRLTVL.

The V call is TRBV28, the J call TRBJ1-3, with D unresolved. The CDR3 is 13 residues long. Germline lookup yields CDR1 MDHEN and CDR2 SYDVKM. V lost 6 bases and J 3 bases, leaving 9 bases between the germline ends. The CDR3 DNA reads as TGTGCCAGCAGCTTAGTAATTGGAAACACCATATATTTT. Translation gives CASSLVIGNTIYF.

Comment on this clone: The same CDR3 can be traced to other DNA sequences in this sample. The chain uses TRBV5-1 and TRBJ1-2; D call uncertain. The CDR3 sequence is 13 residues long. The V gene lost 3 bases and the J gene lost 4 bases, with 10 bases spanning the gap. Germline CDR1 is SGHRS and CDR2 is YFSETQ. This chain's CDR3 is CASSSDSSYGYTF. In DNA, the CDR3 is TGCGCCAGCAGCTCTGACTCTTCCTATGGCTACACCTTC.

CDR3 in amino acids: CASRPGLSYEQYF. CDR3 sequence (DNA): TGTGCCAGCAGACCGGGACTGAGCTACGAGCAGTACTTC. The chain is built from TRBV6-5 and TRBJ2-7; tentatively, D is TRBD2 (6 bases). The V end lost 6 bases, the J end lost 3 bases, and 12 bases lay between the germline ends. Germline V gene data show CDR1 as MNHEY and CDR2 as SVGAGI. The CDR3 length is 13 residues.

The chain couples TRBV6-1 to TRBJ1-4; D may be TRBD1 (5 bases). The germline gives CDR1 MNHNS, CDR2 SASEGT. The V and J ends lost 3 bases and 10 bases respectively, with 12 bases between them. The CDR3 length is 13 residues. In DNA form, the CDR3 reads TGTGCCAGCAGTGACCTGGGACTTGGAAAACTGTTTTTT. Amino acid sequence: CASSDLGLGKLFF.

V gene TRBV6-6 combines with J gene TRBJ2-1, with 10 bases aligning to TRBD2. Per the germline V gene, CDR1 is MNHNY and CDR2 is SVGAGI (reference sequence). Losses at the gene ends were 0 bases for V and 4 bases for J; bases not matched to a gene: 3. The CDR3 totals 16 residues. The CDR3 DNA reads TGTGCCAGCAGTTACTCGTATAGCGGGAGGTACAATGAGCAGTTCTTC. It specifies CASSYSYSGRYNEQFF.

The chain combines TRBV9 with TRBJ2-1; no clear D gene. The CDR3 totals 13 residues. Deletions cut 0 bases from V and 10 bases from J, with 11 bases between. Germline CDR1 is SGDLS and CDR2 is YYNGEE. This CDR3 reads CASSVALAFEQFF. The CDR3 nucleotides read TGTGCCAGCAGCGTAGCTTTGGCATTCGAGCAGTTCTTC.

This rearrangement joins TRBV5-6 to TRBJ2-7, with 7 bases aligning to TRBD2. This CDR3 contains 14 residues. V lost 8 bases and J lost 2; bases outside the gene matches: 10. Germline loops: CDR1 SGHDT, CDR2 YYEEEE. CDR3 sequence reads: CASVPGGSPYEQYF. In nucleotides, the CDR3 is TGTGCCAGTGTCCCCGGCGGGAGCCCCTACGAGCAGTACTTC.

This rearrangement joins TRBV7-8 to TRBJ1-2; 7 nucleotides align to TRBD1. The CDR3 covers 14 residues. The germline V gene has CDR1 SGHVS and CDR2 FQNEAQ. V lost 0 bases to trimming and J lost 2 bases; unmatched junction nucleotides: 0. The CDR3 DNA reads TGTGCCAGCAGCTTAGCACAGGGGAACTATGGCTACACCTTC. Translated: CASSLAQGNYGYTF.

This chain joins TRBV9 and TRBJ2-3, with D perhaps matching TRBD2 (5 bases). V was trimmed by 0 bases and J by 2 bases, leaving 13 bases between them. Germline CDR1 is SGDLS and CDR2 is YYNGEE. This CDR3 contains 16 residues. CDR3: CASSVGASWNTDTQYF. CDR3 sequence (DNA): TGTGCCAGCAGCGTAGGGGCTAGCTGGAACACAGATACGCAGTATTTT.

This chain uses TRBV5-1 with TRBJ2-3; no clear D. Germline CDR1 and CDR2: SGHRS and YFSETQ. V was pared by 4 bases and J by 4 bases, with 16 bases between. The CDR3 has 15 amino acids. Here the CDR3 DNA reads TGCGCCAGCAGCCCGAATAGGTGGGCAGCAGATACGCAGTATTTT. It codes for CASSPNRWAADTQYF.

The chain uses TRBV6-1 and TRBJ2-7; TRBD1 matches 8 bases. V shed 3 bases and J 4 bases; nucleotides not matched to a gene: 8. The CDR3 totals 15 residues. From germline, CDR1 is MNHNS and CDR2 SASEGT. This CDR3 reads CASSDLGQGAYEQYF. The CDR3 DNA sequence: TGTGCCAGCAGTGACCTTGGGCAGGGGGCATACGAGCAGTACTTC.

This chain links TRBV2 with TRBJ2-3, with TRBD2 identical over 12 bases. CDR3 length: 15 residues. V shed 6 bases, J shed 5 bases, and the junction held 6 bases outside the gene matches. Germline lookup yields CDR1 SNHLY and CDR2 FYNNEI. Written as DNA, the CDR3 is TGTGCCAGCAGACGACTAGCGGGAGAAGAAGATACGCAGTATTTT. Translation: CASRRLAGEEDTQYF.

The rearrangement links TRBV7-2 to TRBJ1-6, with D unclear. Deletions cut 7 bases from V and 10 bases from J, with 20 bases between. The CDR3 consists of 15 residues. Germline-derived CDR1 and CDR2 are SGHTA and FQGNSA. CDR3 loop: CASTPDSTMRSPLHF. For the CDR3, the DNA is TGTGCCAGCACACCCGACTCTACTATGAGGTCACCCCTCCACTTT.

The V and J genes are TRBV19 and TRBJ1-6, with D possibly matching TRBD1 (5 bases). The CDR3 loop spans 16 amino acids. Germline lookup yields CDR1 LNHDA and CDR2 SQIVND (reference sequence). With 5 bases removed from V and 10 bases from J, the gap between germline ends came to 21 bases. DNA for the CDR3: TGTGCCAGTAGTCCCTATAGCGGGGGAGTTGGGTCACCCCTCCACTTT. Encoded protein: CASSPYSGGVGSPLHF.

The chain uses TRBV5-1 and TRBJ2-1; possibly TRBD2 for D (5 bases). Per the germline V gene, CDR1 is SGHRS and CDR2 is YFSETQ. The CDR3 is made up of 16 amino acids. Deletions cut 0 bases from V and 1 base from J, with 11 bases between. CDR3 coding DNA: TGCGCCAGCAGCTTGGGGCCGCGGGCATCCTACAATGAGCAGTTCTTC. Translated, it gives CASSLGPRASYNEQFF.

The chain combines TRBV11-2 with TRBJ2-7, with TRBD1 matching over 9 bases. Germline CDR1 and CDR2: SGHAT and FQNNGV. The CDR3 runs 16 residues. Trimming at V came to 5 bases and at J to 4 bases, leaving 12 bases not matched to a gene. In DNA, the CDR3 is TGTGCCAGCAGCCGCCCCGGACAGGGGTACCGATACGAGCAGTACTTC. Its protein product is CASSRPGQGYRYEQYF.